A single sample gave rise to the 29 T cell receptor beta chains below, sequenced in a study of monozygotic twins with inflammatory bowel disease. TCRdb re-called the 5' RACE reads and gives one entry per CDR3 protein, without DNA. The sample holds around 450,000 distinct CDR3 sequences. Sequencing input: blood. Receptors were obtained from a human donor with ulcerative colitis or Crohn's disease, or a healthy co-twin of an affected twin (not recorded which).

This chain links TRBV20-1 with TRBJ2-7; TCRdb reports TRBD2, a call that lacks DNA to check it against. The CDR3 length is 13 residues. Germline CDR1 is DFQATT and CDR2 is SNEGSKA (reference sequence). The CDR3 sequence is CSARDTQRGEQYF.

V gene TRBV20-1 combines with J gene TRBJ2-7; checking the TCRdb D call of TRBD1 is not possible without DNA. The length of the CDR3 is 15 residues. CDR1 and CDR2 (germline): DFQATT, SNEGSKA (reference sequence). The CDR3 reads CSARDRGAGTYEQYF.

The V and J genes are TRBV24-1 and TRBJ1-5; TCRdb returns TRBD1, unconfirmable since there is no DNA. This CDR3 spans 17 amino acids. In germline, CDR1 is KGHDR, CDR2 SFDVKD. CDR3: CATSDSRSGNGNQPQHF.

V usage is TRBV12-3 or TRBV12-4 and J usage is TRBJ2-3; TCRdb indicates TRBD1, and absent DNA this call remains unverified. The CDR3 loop spans 20 amino acids. The CDR3 spells CASSALRDNSNIASTDTQYF.

The V call is TRBV5-1, the J call TRBJ1-4; the TCRdb call, TRBD1, lacks DNA for checking. Germline CDR1 and CDR2: SGHRS and YFSETQ. The CDR3 is 15 residues long. The CDR3 region is CASSQGGSLGEKLFF.

The chain links TRBV18 to TRBJ1-3. Germline V gene sequence: CDR1 KGHSH, CDR2 LQKENI. The CDR3 totals 16 residues. CDR3: CASSPTAVTSGNTIYF.

The genes are TRBV27 and TRBJ1-5. Germline CDR1 reads MNHEY; CDR2 reads SMNVEV (reference sequence). The CDR3 covers 15 residues. The CDR3 sequence is CASSLSTGYNQPQHF.

The chain recombines TRBV6-6 with TRBJ2-3; TCRdb's D gene call, TRBD1, goes unchecked for lack of DNA. The CDR3 loop spans 14 amino acids. Germline values: CDR1 MNHNY, CDR2 SVGAGI (reference sequence). The CDR3 is CASSRASGAYTQYF.

The gene calls are TRBV12-3 or TRBV12-4 and TRBJ2-2; TCRdb designates TRBD1, a call that cannot be tested without DNA. This CDR3 spans 15 amino acids. CDR3 loop: CASSPSGGGTGELFF.

CDR3 amino acids: CASSLLTGVTDTQYF. The V call is TRBV5-1, the J call TRBJ2-3; TCRdb selects TRBD1, and the lack of DNA leaves this call unchecked. The CDR3 extends over 15 amino acids. Germline V gene data show CDR1 as SGHRS and CDR2 as YFSETQ.

The chain combines TRBV12-3 or TRBV12-4 with TRBJ2-7. CDR3 length: 12 amino acids. CDR3: CASSFWKSEQYF.

The genes are TRBV6-1 and TRBJ1-2; lacking DNA, the TRBD1 call made by TCRdb goes unchecked. CDR1 is MNHNS, CDR2 SASEGT, per germline. This CDR3 is built from 16 residues. CDR3 region: CASSEAEGARGYGYTF.

The chain has TRBV7-2 and TRBJ2-3; TCRdb's D gene call, TRBD1, goes unchecked for lack of DNA. CDR3 size: 14 residues. Germline V gene lookup returns CDR1 SGHTA and CDR2 FQGNSA. CDR3 sequence: CASSLRSGGDTQYF.

Here the CDR3 reads CASSRGGRTEAFF. This sequence joins TRBV27 and TRBJ1-1; TCRdb outputs TRBD1, but without DNA this stays unchecked. Germline V CDR1 and CDR2: MNHEY, SMNVEV (reference sequence). There are 13 residues in the CDR3.

The rearrangement links TRBV6-1 to TRBJ2-7; TCRdb reports TRBD1, a call that lacks DNA to check it against. The CDR3 consists of 15 residues. Germline V CDR1 and CDR2: MNHNS, SASEGT. Here the CDR3 reads CASSPQGVTTYEQYF.

The chain couples TRBV20-1 to TRBJ2-5; the TRBD2 assignment by TCRdb is unverifiable without DNA. Germline loops: CDR1 DFQATT, CDR2 SNEGSKA (reference sequence). This CDR3 is built from 13 residues. The CDR3 region is CSAKSQTQETQYF.

This chain joins TRBV15 and TRBJ1-4. The length of the CDR3 is 11 residues. Germline CDR1 LNHNV, CDR2 YYDKDF (reference sequence). The CDR3 sequence: CVTIGGEKLFF. Full variable domain (missing parts from reference TRBV15 and TRBJ1-4): DAMVIQNPRYQVTQFGKPVTLSCSQTLNHNVMYWYQQKSSQAPKLLFHYYDKDFNNEADTPDNFQSRRPNTSFCFLDIRSPGLGDTAMYLCVTIGGEKLFFGSGTQLSVL.

J is TRBJ1-1 and V is TRBV18. The length of the CDR3 is 12 residues. Germline V gives CDR1 KGHSH, CDR2 LQKENI. The CDR3 protein is CASSPPSSEAFF.

The chain is built from TRBV7-8 and TRBJ2-4. The germline V gene encodes CDR1 SGHVS and CDR2 FQNEAQ. The CDR3 length is 12 residues. CDR3 region: CASSFIKNIQYF.

This rearrangement joins TRBV19 to TRBJ1-5; TCRdb calls TRBD1, which cannot be checked without DNA. The CDR3 is 15 residues long. Germline values: CDR1 LNHDA, CDR2 SQIVND (reference sequence). CDR3 protein: CASSDQAGGHQPQHF.

The CDR3 region is CASSLGGTESYEQYF. The chain links TRBV12-3 or TRBV12-4 to TRBJ2-7. This CDR3 contains 15 residues.

The genes are TRBV4-2 and TRBJ2-1; there is no DNA to check the TCRdb D call of TRBD2. The CDR3 extends over 16 amino acids. Per germline, CDR1 LGHNA and CDR2 YNFKEQ. The CDR3 loop reads CASSQETSGYYNEQFF.

The J gene is TRBJ2-1, the V gene TRBV7-2; TCRdb gives TRBD2 as the D gene, but with no DNA this cannot be confirmed. From germline, CDR1 is SGHTA and CDR2 FQGNSA. The CDR3 length is 16 residues. The CDR3 loop reads CASSITSGASYNEQFF.

The chain employs TRBV6-1 and TRBJ2-5; lacking DNA, the TRBD1 call made by TCRdb goes unchecked. The CDR3 runs to 14 residues. CDR1 and CDR2 from the germline V gene are MNHNS and SASEGT. The CDR3 is CASSKSRGQETQYF.

This chain connects TRBV6-2 or TRBV6-3 to TRBJ2-3; TCRdb indicates TRBD2, and absent DNA this call remains unverified. In germline, CDR1 is MNHEY, CDR2 SVGEGT. This CDR3 has 14 amino acids. CDR3 residues: CASRRTGGMDTQYF.

The chain carries TRBV3-1 and TRBJ2-1; TCRdb selects TRBD2, and the lack of DNA leaves this call unchecked. Germline V gives CDR1 LGHDT, CDR2 YNNKEL (reference sequence). CDR3 size: 15 residues. CDR3 region: CASSHNRVAVNEQFF.

The V gene is TRBV12-3 or TRBV12-4, the J gene TRBJ1-1. The CDR3 extends over 13 amino acids. The CDR3 loop reads CASNWVQNTEAFF.

The chain has TRBV12-3 or TRBV12-4 and TRBJ2-2; TCRdb gives TRBD1 as the D gene, but with no DNA this cannot be confirmed. CDR3 length: 14 amino acids. CDR3 sequence: CASRPWTNTGELFF.

V and J are TRBV6-1 and TRBJ1-4; lacking DNA, the TRBD1 call made by TCRdb goes unchecked. CDR1 is MNHNS, CDR2 SASEGT, per germline. This CDR3 contains 15 residues. Here the CDR3 reads CASSEAARDDEKLFF.